The 8 T cell receptor beta chains listed next were all sequenced from one sample in a study of vaccination and CD4 T cells after COVID-19. The treatment was: approximately 9-day PBMC culture with coronavirus spike peptide pools or control peptides (ViraFEST assay). Their cognate antigens are unknown. Cultured CD4+ T cells had their DNA profiled by the Oncomine TCR Beta short-read assay. TCRdb re-called the PCR reads through MiXCR, storing one row per CDR3 protein. The sample lists some 20,000 distinct CDR3 sequences, around 52% occurring once. Sequencing was carried out using CD4+ T cells from blood, cultured in vitro. These receptors were collected from a human donor who had recovered from COVID-19.

This clonotype was counted between two and nine times. This sequence joins TRBV20-1 and TRBJ1-2; D is unclear. The CDR3 is 11 residues long. With 5 bases removed from V and 8 bases from J, the gap between germline ends came to 12 bases. The germline gives CDR1 DFQATT, CDR2 SNEGSKA (reference sequence). For the CDR3, the DNA is TGCAGTGCTCCCTCCAACTCCGGCTACACCTTC. Translating it yields CSAPSNSGYTF.

This clonotype was seen a few times. The chain links TRBV27 to TRBJ2-3; 9 bases map to TRBD2. The CDR3 extends over 17 amino acids. V shed 2 bases and J 2 bases; nucleotides not matched to a gene: 8. The germline V gene has CDR1 MNHEY and CDR2 SMNVEV (reference sequence). CDR3 bases: TGTGCCAGCAGTTTAAGGGGAGCGGGAGGCTTCACAGATACGCAGTATTTT. It codes for CASSLRGAGGFTDTQYF.

This sequence joins TRBV6-1 and TRBJ1-5; 8 bases line up with TRBD1. The CDR3 contains 14 residues. The V gene's germline CDR1 is MNHNS and CDR2 SASEGT. Germline trimming cut 3 bases from V and 4 bases from J; bases unmatched to any gene: 2. The CDR3 loop reads CASSDTGGNQPQHF. The DNA of the CDR3 is TGTGCCAGCAGTGATACAGGGGGAAATCAGCCCCAGCATTTT.

This chain connects TRBV6-1 to TRBJ2-5; TRBD2 aligns across 11 bases. There are 15 residues in the CDR3. J was trimmed by 4 bases and V by 6 bases; bases with no gene match: 7. Germline V gene data show CDR1 as MNHNS and CDR2 as SASEGT. CDR3 bases: TGTGCCAGCAGAACGGGACTAGCGGAGACAGAGACCCAGTACTTC. Amino acids: CASRTGLAETETQYF.

This clonotype turned up a few times. The chain combines TRBV6-2 or TRBV6-3 with TRBJ1-1, with D maybe TRBD1 (6 bases). V lost 6 bases to trimming and J lost 5 bases, with 22 bases between them. This CDR3 is 16 amino acids long. CDR1 MNHEY and CDR2 SVGEGT come from the germline V gene. The DNA of the CDR3 is TGTGCCAGCAGCGATTTCCTACAGGGAGGTAATACTGAAGCTTTCTTT. It encodes CASSDFLQGGNTEAFF.

There are a few counts of this clonotype. The V gene is TRBV20-1, the J gene TRBJ1-4, with D hard to call. Trimming cost V 3 bases and J 0 bases, with 8 bases left between them. The CDR3 loop spans 14 amino acids. Germline CDR1 is DFQATT and CDR2 is SNEGSKA (reference sequence). The CDR3 DNA is TGCAGTGCTAGTACGGACGCAACTAATGAAAAACTGTTTTTT. Protein: CSASTDATNEKLFF.

This chain links TRBV20-1 with TRBJ2-7; perhaps TRBD2 as D (6 bases). V lost 6 bases and J lost 0, with 18 bases in between. CDR1 and CDR2 from the germline V gene are DFQATT and SNEGSKA (reference sequence). This CDR3 spans 15 amino acids. CDR3 DNA: TGCAGTGCCCGAAGCGGGCTAGCAGACTCCTACGAGCAGTACTTC. Protein: CSARSGLADSYEQYF.

V and J are TRBV6-1 and TRBJ1-5, with TRBD1 as a possible D gene (6 bases). Trimming shortened V by 5 bases and J by 3 bases, and 14 bases separated the two germline ends. Per germline, CDR1 MNHNS and CDR2 SASEGT. This CDR3 comprises 15 residues. DNA for the CDR3: TGTGCCAGCAGTCCAGGGACAAGGGACAATCAGCCCCAGCATTTT. This encodes CASSPGTRDNQPQHF.